This is a list of T cell receptor beta chains from one sample in a study of graft-versus-host responses after intestinal transplantation. These TCRs' antigens remain unknown. Here immunoSEQ multiplex PCR was the method, and the copy in TCRdb shows in-frame clones only, minus some. This table holds more than 65,000 clones, roughly nine tenths found once. Sequencing used unstimulated CD4+ T cells sorted from spleen or lymph node cells, obtained before intestinal transplant. Receptors were obtained from a human donor who received an intestinal transplant. The CDR3 runs from the conserved cysteine through the conserved F or W. The order of the fields is V gene, J gene, clone size, D gene, CDR3 DNA, CDR3 protein. The D gene is left open where the match is weak. Size values are once, few and many counts, or a class for expanded clones, and some rows have none.

TRBV10-3,TRBJ1-2,NA,NA,TGTGCCATCAGTGACCCAACAGCCTATGGCTACACCTTC,CAISDPTAYGYTF
TRBV7-9,TRBJ2-3,NA,TRBD2,TGTGCCAGCAGCTTAGTTTTTGGCGTTAGCGGGATAGGTGAAGATACGCAGTATTTT,CASSLVFGVSGIGEDTQYF
TRBV15,TRBJ1-2,NA,TRBD1,TGTGCCACCAGCTCCAGGACAGGGGCAAAGGATGGCTACACCTTC,CATSSRTGAKDGYTF
TRBV4-1,TRBJ2-2,NA,NA,TGCGCCAGCAGCTCGGGACTGTCGGGCGGGGAGCTGTTTTTT,CASSSGLSGGELFF
TRBV7-2,TRBJ2-3,once,TRBD2,TGTGCCAGCAGCCCAAGACCCGGACTAGCGGGGGGGCCAAATACGCAGTATTTT,CASSPRPGLAGGPNTQYF
TRBV10-3,TRBJ1-6,NA,NA,TGTGCCATCAGCCCTGACACCTTCCCCGACTCACCCCTCCACTTT,CAISPDTFPDSPLHF
TRBV7-9,TRBJ2-1,NA,TRBD2,TGTGCCAGCAGCTTCGCTAGCGGGAGCCATGAGCAGTTCTTC,CASSFASGSHEQFF
TRBV5-1,TRBJ2-5,once,NA,TGCGCCAGCAGCTTGGCAGGCTGGGGACAATCACAAGAGACCCAGTACTTC,CASSLAGWGQSQETQYF
TRBV6-1,TRBJ2-1,few,TRBD2,TGTGCCAGCAGCGGAGCGGGAGCAACCTACAATGAGCAGTTCTTC,CASSGAGATYNEQFF
TRBV29-1,TRBJ2-6,once,NA,TGCACCGACACAGGGAGCGGGGCCAACGTCCTGACTTTC,CTDTGSGANVLTF
TRBV2,TRBJ2-2,NA,NA,TGTGCCAGCAGTGAAGCGTCGAGGGTTGGGACCGGGGAGCTGTTTTTT,CASSEASRVGTGELFF
TRBV29-1,TRBJ2-1,NA,TRBD2,TGCTCACATCCGGGACTAGCGGTCAATGAGCAGTTCTTC,CSHPGLAVNEQFF
TRBV28,TRBJ2-7,few,TRBD2,TGTGCCAGCACCCCAGGACTAGCGGGAGGTCACGAGCAGTACTTC,CASTPGLAGGHEQYF
TRBV6-1,TRBJ1-3,NA,TRBD1,TGTGCCAGCAGTCTTCGACAGGGAAGAAACACCATATATTTT,CASSLRQGRNTIYF
TRBV15,TRBJ1-4,NA,NA,TGTGCCACCAGCAGAGATCGGTCGCCGCGGGGAGAAAAACTGTTTTTT,CATSRDRSPRGEKLFF
TRBV18,TRBJ1-4,NA,NA,TGTGCCAGCTCACCACCGGGACTGGAAAAACTGTTTTTT,CASSPPGLEKLFF
TRBV6-1,TRBJ1-1,NA,NA,TGTGCCAGCAGTGAAGTAGGGGTCACTGAAGCTTTCTTT,CASSEVGVTEAFF
TRBV7-3,TRBJ2-4,NA,TRBD1,TGTGCCAGCAGCTTCCGGGACAGTGAAAACATTCAGTACTTC,CASSFRDSENIQYF